This T cell receptor (beta chain) appears in the sequencing data of a study of CD8 T cells in ankylosing spondylitis. General study results and limits: Within peripheral blood, clones linked to disease were CD8+ and relatively rare. Typical of ankylosing spondylitis blood, it appeared, was a TCR beta motif of roughly eight highly homologous variants.

This clonotype occurred a few times. Its cognate antigen is unknown. V dropped 4 bases and J dropped 7; count of bases not matched to a gene: 11. The CDR3 has 14 amino acids. Germline V gene lookup returns CDR1 SGHRS and CDR2 YFSETQ. Via MiXCR, TCRdb re-called the 5' RACE reads, giving one row per CDR3 protein. The data contain approximately 540,000 distinct CDR3 sequences, roughly 13% of them seen just once; the ten biggest clones take up almost 7%. This TCR came from a male donor with ankylosing spondylitis. V is TRBV5-1 and J is TRBJ2-7, with TRBD1 matching 7 bases. Source material: blood, either unsorted or a sorted T cell fraction (not recorded which). The CDR3 sequence is CASSTPTGIREQYF. CDR3 DNA sequence: TGCGCCAGCAGCACCCCGACAGGGATTAGAGAGCAGTACTTC. Full variable domain (outside the CDR3, taken from reference TRBV5-1 and TRBJ2-7): KAGVTQTPRYLIKTRGQQVTLSCSPISGHRSVSWYQQTPGQGLQFLFEYFSETQRNKGNFPGRFSGRQFSNSRSEMNVSTLELGDSALYLCASSTPTGIREQYFGPGTRLTVT.